Sequencing of this TCR beta chain was carried out in a study of long-term antiretroviral therapy in people with HIV. Regarding the study as a whole: Clonal expansions arising prior to ART prevailed in the repertoire at every time point. Blood draws took place between about 2004 and 2017 and possibly involved older ART regimens.

In the case of this clone: Its antigen is not known.

In germline, CDR1 is SGHRS, CDR2 YFSETQ. The CDR3 is 12 residues long. V shed 1 base and J shed 2 bases, with 0 bases lying between them. A v3.0 immunoSEQ assay was performed at survey level. For each individual sample, sequencing targeted about 35,000-50,000 T-cell genomes. Sequenced by immunoSEQ multiplex PCR; TCRdb stores in-frame clones only, minus some. The data show under 40,000 clones, with roughly 84% seen just once and about 4.6% held by the top ten. The material sequenced was unsorted PBMCs, taken about 2.7 years before starting antiretroviral therapy. The J gene is TRBJ2-2, the V gene TRBV5-1; D not certain. The TCR comes from a woman in her twenties or thirties with HIV. The CDR3 nucleotides read TGCGCCAGCAGCTTGAACACCGGGGAGCTGTTTTTT. As protein: CASSLNTGELFF. The full variable domain, completed using reference TRBV5-1 and TRBJ2-2, is KAGVTQTPRYLIKTRGQQVTLSCSPISGHRSVSWYQQTPGQGLQFLFEYFSETQRNKGNFPGRFSGRQFSNSRSEMNVSTLELGDSALYLCASSLNTGELFFGEGSRLTVL.